Following are 27 T cell receptor beta chains from one sample sequenced in a study of neurological immune-mediated disorders. Indicated time point: longitudinal time-point 3. TCRdb analysed the 5' RACE reads with MiXCR anew, one entry per CDR3 protein. The table has 95,000 to 110,000 distinct CDR3 sequences, under 14% seen once. Sequenced material: PBMCs. These receptors all stem from a female donor with HTLV-1-associated myelopathy (HAM/TSP).

This clonotype was seen ten or more times. V is TRBV9 and J is TRBJ2-2; TRBD1 matches 9 bases. The CDR3 totals 15 residues. Germline V gene sequence: CDR1 SGDLS, CDR2 YYNGEE. J lost 5 bases, V lost 3 bases, and 5 bases had no gene match. The CDR3, as DNA: TGTGCCAGCAGCGAGGGACAGGGTTTTACCGGGGAGCTGTTTTTT. It translates to CASSEGQGFTGELFF.

This clonotype was counted at least ten times. J is TRBJ2-1 and V is TRBV5-1; 7 bases map to TRBD1. V lost 4 bases, J lost 6 bases, and 10 bases stayed unmatched. Germline V CDR1 and CDR2: SGHRS, YFSETQ. The CDR3 covers 15 residues. The CDR3 loop is CASSPVPGQSNEQFF. In nucleotides, the CDR3 is TGCGCCAGCAGCCCAGTGCCGGGACAGAGCAATGAGCAGTTCTTC.

Within the sample, this clonotype is medium-sized. The rearrangement links TRBV5-1 to TRBJ1-3; the D is unclear. Deletions cut 2 bases from V and 4 bases from J, with 19 bases between. The germline CDR1 and CDR2 sequences are SGHRS and YFSETQ. This CDR3 has 17 residues. The DNA of the CDR3 is TGCGCCAGCAGCTTAAAAGGTGACGGCAGCTCCGGAAACACCATATATTTT. Translated, it gives CASSLKGDGSSGNTIYF.

The table lists this clonotype with many counts. The CDR3 loop reads CASSLGVIRETQYF. The CDR3, as DNA: TGTGCCAGCAGCTTGGGAGTAATTAGGGAGACCCAGTACTTC. The rearrangement joins TRBV5-6 to TRBJ2-5; D gene uncertain. CDR3 size: 14 residues. Germline CDR1 is SGHDT and CDR2 is YYEEEE. Trimming pared 0 bases from V and 5 bases from J, leaving 11 bases between.

This clonotype has just a few counts. A much more abundant neighbour one base away suggests this may be a read error. This chain uses TRBV5-1 with TRBJ2-2; weak D call: TRBD1 (5 bases). CDR3 length: 15 residues. Germline CDR1 is SGHRS and CDR2 is YFSETQ. Trimming pared 0 bases from V and 6 bases from J, leaving 12 bases between. In DNA, the CDR3 is TGCGCCAGCAGCTTGGGACAGACTTACCCCGGGGAGCTGTTTTTT. Its protein is CASSLGQTYPGELFF. The variable domain in full, with the rest retrieved from reference TRBV5-1 and TRBJ2-2, is KAGVTQTPRYLIKTRGQQVTLSCSPISGHRSVSWYQQTPGQGLQFLFEYFSETQRNKGNFPGRFSGRQFSNSRSEMNVSTLELGDSALYLCASSLGQTYPGELFFGEGSRLTVL.

This clonotype appeared many times. The chain uses TRBV20-1 and TRBJ2-7; 14 bases line up with TRBD2. The CDR3 sequence is 15 residues long. Germline trimming cut 2 bases from V and 4 bases from J; bases unmatched to any gene: 4. The germline gives CDR1 DFQATT, CDR2 SNEGSKA (reference sequence). The DNA of the CDR3 is TGCAGTGCTAGACCGGGGACTAGCGGGGGTTACGAGCAGTACTTC. Encoded protein: CSARPGTSGGYEQYF.

In this sample, this clonotype turned up many times. This rearrangement joins TRBV20-1 to TRBJ2-3, with unresolved D. The CDR3 has 15 residues. Per germline, CDR1 DFQATT and CDR2 SNEGSKA (reference sequence). V was cut by 0 bases and J by 1 base, with 11 bases left in between. CDR3 in DNA: TGCAGTGCTAGAGATCGAAGAGGAGGCACAGATACGCAGTATTTT. Its protein product is CSARDRRGGTDTQYF.

This clonotype has at least ten counts. The chain has TRBV4-1 and TRBJ1-5; D unresolved. V lost 4 bases and J lost 5, with 9 bases in between. Per germline, CDR1 MGHRA and CDR2 YSYEKL. This CDR3 is built from 13 residues. In nucleotides, the CDR3 is TGCGCCAGCAGCCCCCTTAATGATCAGCCCCAGCATTTT. This codes for CASSPLNDQPQHF.

The chain combines TRBV20-1 with TRBJ2-3; the match to TRBD1 covers 7 bases. The CDR3 covers 19 residues. Germline V gives CDR1 DFQATT, CDR2 SNEGSKA (reference sequence). Germline trimming cut 1 base from V and 0 bases from J; bases unmatched to any gene: 16. The CDR3 loop reads CSARGFGQEEEVSTDTQYF. The CDR3 DNA reads as TGCAGTGCTAGAGGGTTCGGACAGGAGGAGGAAGTGAGCACAGATACGCAGTATTTT.

The table lists this clonotype with a few counts. The rearrangement joins TRBV5-1 to TRBJ2-5; TRBD1 is a possible D gene (5 bases). The CDR3 runs 14 residues. Germline CDR1 and CDR2: SGHRS and YFSETQ. V was trimmed by 3 bases and J by 2 bases, leaving 11 bases between them. The CDR3 spells CASSSDSFQETQYF. In DNA, the CDR3 is TGCGCCAGCAGCTCAGACAGCTTTCAAGAGACCCAGTACTTC.

A remark on this clonotype: A much larger clone sits a single nucleotide away, making a read error possible. The chain carries TRBV28 and TRBJ1-5; D ambiguous. Germline CDR1 is MDHEN and CDR2 is SYDVKM. There are 15 residues in the CDR3. The CDR3 nucleotides read TGTGCCAGCAATTTATCTGGCGGTAGCAATCAGCCCCAGCATTTT. Protein: CASNLSGGSNQPQHF.

Of note for this clonotype: Possible read error: a much larger clone is one base away. This chain connects TRBV5-1 to TRBJ2-1, with a possible D match to TRBD2 (6 bases). The CDR3 is 15 residues long. CDR1 and CDR2 from the germline V gene are SGHRS and YFSETQ. V lost 5 bases and J lost 7, with 19 bases in between. The CDR3 is CASRPRGGARNEQFF. In DNA, the CDR3 is TGCGCCAGCAGACCCCGAGGAGGGGCGAGGAATGAGCAGTTCTTC.

In this sample, this clonotype turned up many times. This rearrangement joins TRBV6-6 to TRBJ1-5; perhaps TRBD1 as D (6 bases). The CDR3 is 16 amino acids. The germline V and J ends were trimmed by 4 bases and 1 base, with 14 bases remaining between them. The germline V gene encodes CDR1 MNHNY and CDR2 SVGAGI (reference sequence). The CDR3 is CASSSARGKSNQPQHF. Written as DNA, the CDR3 is TGTGCCAGCAGTTCGGCCAGGGGAAAGAGCAATCAGCCCCAGCATTTT.

This clonotype was detected ten times or more. The gene calls are TRBV4-1 and TRBJ2-7; TRBD1 aligns across 11 bases. Germline V gene sequence: CDR1 MGHRA, CDR2 YSYEKL. Trimming cost V 2 bases and J 2 bases; bases outside gene matches: 2. This CDR3 is 15 amino acids long. Here the CDR3 DNA reads TGCGCCAGCAGCCAACCGGGACAGGGGGCCTACGAGCAGTACTTC. It is translated as CASSQPGQGAYEQYF.

This clonotype was seen at least ten times. This chain links TRBV4-2 with TRBJ2-7; D unclear. This CDR3 spans 12 amino acids. The germline gives CDR1 LGHNA, CDR2 YNFKEQ. Trimming pared 2 bases from V and 6 bases from J, leaving 8 bases between. The CDR3 loop reads CASSQSGSEQYF. The CDR3 DNA follows: TGTGCCAGCAGCCAATCGGGTTCCGAGCAGTACTTC.

This clonotype was picked up a small number of times. This sequence joins TRBV20-1 and TRBJ2-7; 8 bases agree with TRBD1. Germline V gives CDR1 DFQATT, CDR2 SNEGSKA (reference sequence). Trimming removed 4 bases from V and 3 bases from J; junction bases left unmatched: 5. The CDR3 length is 13 residues. The CDR3 sequence is CSATPDRDYEQYF. CDR3 coding DNA: TGCAGTGCTACTCCGGACAGGGACTACGAGCAGTACTTC.

At least ten counts were recorded for this clonotype. This chain joins TRBV5-1 and TRBJ2-7, with 9 bases identical to TRBD1. Germline CDR1 reads SGHRS; CDR2 reads YFSETQ. V shed 4 bases, J shed 0 bases, and the junction held 5 bases outside the gene matches. CDR3 length: 15 residues. CDR3 sequence reads: CASSPGQGSSYEQYF. CDR3 nucleotide sequence: TGCGCCAGCAGCCCTGGACAGGGGAGCTCCTACGAGCAGTACTTC.

The chain joins TRBV14 to TRBJ2-7, with 7 bases aligning to TRBD1. Germline CDR1 SGHDN, CDR2 FVKESK. Trimming removed 5 bases from V and 2 bases from J; junction bases left unmatched: 6. This CDR3 is built from 14 residues. The CDR3 loop reads CASSAGTVTYEQYF. CDR3 DNA: TGTGCCAGCAGCGCCGGGACAGTAACCTACGAGCAGTACTTC.

This clonotype was seen repeatedly, ten times or more. The V and J genes are TRBV5-1 and TRBJ2-1; D not certain. Germline assignment: CDR1 SGHRS and CDR2 YFSETQ. Trimming shortened V by 0 bases and J by 7 bases, and 8 bases separated the two germline ends. This CDR3 is 13 amino acids long. The CDR3 spells CASSLEARNEQFF. The CDR3 nucleotides are TGCGCCAGCAGCTTGGAAGCGAGGAATGAGCAGTTCTTC.

This clonotype was seen at least ten times. V is TRBV12-3 or TRBV12-4 and J is TRBJ2-1, with 8 positions matching TRBD1. The V segment lost 7 bases and the J segment 8 bases; nucleotides outside the gene matches: 16. This CDR3 has 16 amino acids. The CDR3 nucleotides are TGTGCCAGCATAATTATCGGACAGGGAGATAGCTATGAGCAGTTCTTC. Protein sequence: CASIIIGQGDSYEQFF.

This clonotype was observed a handful of times. The rearrangement uses TRBV7-3 and TRBJ2-7; D gene unclear. From germline, CDR1 is SGHTA and CDR2 FQGTGA. V shed 1 base and J shed 2 bases, with 9 bases lying between them. The CDR3 covers 14 residues. The CDR3 nucleotides are TGTGCCAGCAGCTTAAACACCGGGCCCTACGAGCAGTACTTC. Translating it yields CASSLNTGPYEQYF.

This clonotype was picked up many times. The rearrangement joins TRBV7-9 to TRBJ2-3; TRBD1 or TRBD2 may be the D gene (6 bases each). Germline values: CDR1 SEHNR, CDR2 FQNEAQ (reference sequence). The length of the CDR3 is 16 residues. Trimming took off 3 bases at V and 1 base at J, with 14 bases between the two ends. This CDR3 reads CASSLAPGGGTDTQYF. CDR3 coding DNA: TGTGCCAGCAGCTTGGCCCCCGGGGGCGGCACAGATACGCAGTATTTT.

This clonotype was counted many times. This chain links TRBV10-2 with TRBJ2-2; 7 bases align to TRBD1. This CDR3 spans 15 amino acids. Germline V gives CDR1 WSHSY, CDR2 SAAADI. V lost 1 base, J lost 4 bases, and 3 bases stayed unmatched. As DNA, the CDR3 is TGCGCCAGCAGTGAGTTCAGGGGGAGCACCGGGGAGCTGTTTTTT. Protein sequence: CASSEFRGSTGELFF.

This clonotype was counted many times. The chain employs TRBV29-1 and TRBJ2-7; D may be TRBD1 (5 bases). CDR3 size: 15 residues. V was cut by 8 bases and J by 0 bases, with 20 bases left in between. Germline assignment: CDR1 SQVTM and CDR2 ANQGSEA. CDR3 protein: CSPYLAGSSSYEQYF. The CDR3 region has the DNA TGCAGCCCCTACTTGGCAGGGTCAAGCTCCTACGAGCAGTACTTC.

There are many counts of this clonotype. The chain links TRBV29-1 to TRBJ2-3; 8 nucleotides line up with TRBD2. The CDR3 has 15 residues. The V and J ends lost 3 bases and 2 bases, in that order; junction bases with no gene match: 7. Germline V gene lookup returns CDR1 SQVTM and CDR2 ANQGSEA. In DNA, the CDR3 is TGCAGCGTTGAGACAAGCGGGGGAACCACAGATACGCAGTATTTT. Its translation is CSVETSGGTTDTQYF.

This clonotype has at least ten counts. The V gene is TRBV5-1, the J gene TRBJ2-3, with D possibly being TRBD1 (6 bases). Deletions cut 0 bases from V and 2 bases from J, with 16 bases between. The CDR3 length is 17 residues. Germline values: CDR1 SGHRS, CDR2 YFSETQ. CDR3 in amino acids: CASSLAQGGNPTDTQYF. The CDR3 coding sequence is TGCGCCAGCAGCTTGGCCCAAGGGGGAAATCCCACAGATACGCAGTATTTT. Variable domain in full (rest from reference TRBV5-1 and TRBJ2-3): KAGVTQTPRYLIKTRGQQVTLSCSPISGHRSVSWYQQTPGQGLQFLFEYFSETQRNKGNFPGRFSGRQFSNSRSEMNVSTLELGDSALYLCASSLAQGGNPTDTQYFGPGTRLTVL.

This clonotype has at least ten counts. J is TRBJ2-2 and V is TRBV12-3 or TRBV12-4, with a weak D call TRBD2 (6 bases). The CDR3 length is 16 residues. V was pared by 4 bases and J by 9 bases, with 21 bases between. The DNA for the CDR3 is TGTGCCAGCAGTTCCCGGGGGAAGGGTGGTGAGAGGGAGCTGTTTTTT. Translation: CASSSRGKGGERELFF.